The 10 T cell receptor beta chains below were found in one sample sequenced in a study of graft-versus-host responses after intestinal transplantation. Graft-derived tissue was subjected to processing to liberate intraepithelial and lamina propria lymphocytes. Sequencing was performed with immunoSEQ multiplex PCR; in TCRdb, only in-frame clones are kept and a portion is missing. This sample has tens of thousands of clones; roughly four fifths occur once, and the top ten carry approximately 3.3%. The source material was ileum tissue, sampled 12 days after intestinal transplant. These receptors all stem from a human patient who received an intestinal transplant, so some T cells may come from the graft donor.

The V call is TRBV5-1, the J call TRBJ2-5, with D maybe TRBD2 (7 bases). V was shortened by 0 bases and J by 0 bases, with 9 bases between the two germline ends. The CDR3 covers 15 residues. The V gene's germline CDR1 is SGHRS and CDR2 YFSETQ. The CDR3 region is CASSLGEGDQETQYF. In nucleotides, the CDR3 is TGCGCCAGCAGCTTGGGGGAGGGGGACCAAGAGACCCAGTACTTC.

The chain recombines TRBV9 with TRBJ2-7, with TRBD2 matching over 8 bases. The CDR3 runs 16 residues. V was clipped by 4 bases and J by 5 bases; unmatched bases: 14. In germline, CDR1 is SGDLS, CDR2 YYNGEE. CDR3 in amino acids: CASSQEVIGGADEQYF. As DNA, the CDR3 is TGTGCCAGCAGCCAAGAGGTTATCGGGGGGGCCGACGAGCAGTACTTC.

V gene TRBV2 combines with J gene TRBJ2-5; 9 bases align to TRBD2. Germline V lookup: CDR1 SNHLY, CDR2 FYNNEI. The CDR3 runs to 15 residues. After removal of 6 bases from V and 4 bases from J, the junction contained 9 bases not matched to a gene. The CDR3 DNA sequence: TGTGCCAGCAGGGCAGGGTCTAGCGGGGTAGAGACCCAGTACTTC. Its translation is CASRAGSSGVETQYF.

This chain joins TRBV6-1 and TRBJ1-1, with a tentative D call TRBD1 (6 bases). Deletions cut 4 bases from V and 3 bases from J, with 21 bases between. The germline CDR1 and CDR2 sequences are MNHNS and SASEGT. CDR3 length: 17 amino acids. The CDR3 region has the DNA TGTGCCAGCAGTGGAGAATATACAGGGCGAGGGGACACTGAAGCTTTCTTT. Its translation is CASSGEYTGRGDTEAFF.

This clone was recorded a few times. The CDR3 DNA is TGCGCCAGCAGCCTCCTTCCCGAGAGTGAAGCTTTCTTT. Its protein is CASSLLPESEAFF. The chain employs TRBV4-1 and TRBJ1-1; no reliable D call. Germline-derived CDR1 and CDR2 are MGHRA and YSYEKL. With 4 bases removed from V and 7 bases from J, the gap between germline ends came to 13 bases. This CDR3 region has 13 residues.

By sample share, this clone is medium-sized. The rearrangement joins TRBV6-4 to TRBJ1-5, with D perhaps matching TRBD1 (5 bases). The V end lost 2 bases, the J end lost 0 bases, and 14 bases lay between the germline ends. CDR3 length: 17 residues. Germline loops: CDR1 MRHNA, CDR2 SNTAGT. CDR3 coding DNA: TGTGCCAGCAGTGACGACAGAACACTACCTAGCAATCAGCCCCAGCATTTT. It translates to CASSDDRTLPSNQPQHF.

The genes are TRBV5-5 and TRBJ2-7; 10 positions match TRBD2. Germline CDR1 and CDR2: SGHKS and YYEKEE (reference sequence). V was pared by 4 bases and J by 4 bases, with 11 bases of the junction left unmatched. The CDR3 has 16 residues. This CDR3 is CASSPDPGLAVYEQYF. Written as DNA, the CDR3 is TGTGCCAGCAGCCCCGACCCCGGACTAGCGGTTTACGAGCAGTACTTC.

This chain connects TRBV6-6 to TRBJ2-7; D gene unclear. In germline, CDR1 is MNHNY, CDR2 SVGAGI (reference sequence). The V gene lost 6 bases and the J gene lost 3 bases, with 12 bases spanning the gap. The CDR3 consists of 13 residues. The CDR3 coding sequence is TGTGCCAGCAGCCTCCTTACCGGCTACGAGCAGTACTTC. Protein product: CASSLLTGYEQYF.

The CDR3 region is CASSSGLAGIYYNEQFF. In DNA form, the CDR3 reads TGTGCCAGCAGCTCGGGACTAGCGGGAATCTACTACAATGAGCAGTTCTTC. The chain joins TRBV7-9 to TRBJ2-1; TRBD2 agrees at 13 bases. The CDR3 is made up of 17 amino acids. The germline V gene has CDR1 SEHNR and CDR2 FQNEAQ (reference sequence). The ends lost 4 bases at V and 3 bases at J; junction bases unmatched: 6.

The CDR3 bases are TGTGCCAGCAGCCAGGGTACAAGCGTTCAAGATACGCAGTATTTT. Protein product: CASSQGTSVQDTQYF. The J gene is TRBJ2-3, the V gene TRBV4-2, with no clear D. Trimming removed 3 bases from V and 5 bases from J, with 15 bases in between. The CDR3 loop spans 15 amino acids. CDR1 is LGHNA, CDR2 YNFKEQ, per germline.